One and the same sample provided the 12 T cell receptor beta chains below, sequenced in a study of Graves' ophthalmopathy and Graves' hyperthyroidism. RNA transcripts served as template for amplifying TCR beta CDR3 sequences. A first-round RT-PCR used HTBI primers, followed by a second-round multiplex PCR. TCRdb passed the multiplex PCR reads through MiXCR, listing each CDR3 protein once. This sample has 400,000 to 450,000 distinct CDR3 sequences, with about 21% found just once. The specimen was peripheral blood. The receptors were sampled from a woman between 18 and 30 years old with stable Graves' hyperthyroidism.

The chain links TRBV15 to TRBJ1-5; no clear D. Per germline, CDR1 LNHNV and CDR2 YYDKDF (reference sequence). The V and J ends lost 0 bases and 4 bases respectively, with 13 bases between them. The CDR3 loop spans 16 amino acids. CDR3 bases: TGTGCCACCAGCAGAGATCGTCGGGGAGGGAATCAGCCCCAGCATTTT. Translating it yields CATSRDRRGGNQPQHF.

This clonotype appeared many times. The genes are TRBV19 and TRBJ1-6; TRBD1 might be the D (5 bases). This CDR3 region has 14 residues. Germline V gives CDR1 LNHDA, CDR2 SQIVND (reference sequence). V was cut by 7 bases and J by 9 bases, with 16 bases left in between. The CDR3: CASTDGGDGSPLHF. The DNA of the CDR3 is TGTGCCAGTACCGATGGAGGGGATGGTTCACCCCTCCACTTT.

This clonotype was detected many times. The CDR3 DNA reads as TGTGCCAGCAGCCGACAGGGAGCGCCTCTCCCCTCCACCCTCCACTTT. It yields the protein CASSRQGAPLPSTLHF. The V and J genes are TRBV7-9 and TRBJ1-6; 7 bases fit TRBD1. CDR1 SEHNR and CDR2 FQNEAQ come from the germline V gene (reference sequence). V lost 5 bases to trimming and J lost 14 bases; unmatched junction nucleotides: 18. CDR3 length: 16 amino acids.

The chain combines TRBV24-1 with TRBJ2-7, with D unclear. The CDR3 has 10 residues. Trimming cost V 9 bases and J 2 bases, with 4 bases left between them. Germline V CDR1 and CDR2: KGHDR, SFDVKD. The CDR3 sequence is CATEPYEQYF. For the CDR3, the DNA is TGTGCCACCGAGCCCTACGAGCAGTACTTC.

The chain links TRBV3-1 to TRBJ1-1; D is ambiguous. With 2 bases removed from V and 5 bases from J, the gap between germline ends came to 9 bases. CDR1 is LGHDT, CDR2 YNNKEL, per germline (reference sequence). The CDR3 runs to 13 residues. Here the CDR3 DNA reads TGTGCCAGCAGCCAAAGCCCTGGGACTGAAGCTTTCTTT. It is translated as CASSQSPGTEAFF.

In its sample, this clonotype was seen many times. V usage is TRBV7-2 and J usage is TRBJ2-7; D is possibly TRBD1 (7 bases). CDR1 is SGHTA, CDR2 FQGNSA, per germline. Trimming stripped 0 bases from V and 5 bases from J, with 17 bases between. The CDR3 extends over 16 amino acids. Here the CDR3 reads CASSLAYFQGGNEQYF. Here the CDR3 DNA reads TGTGCCAGCAGCTTAGCGTATTTCCAGGGGGGCAACGAGCAGTACTTC.

This chain connects TRBV5-5 to TRBJ1-2; 7 bases map to TRBD1. CDR3 size: 13 residues. V gave up 3 bases and J gave up 4 bases; unmatched junction bases: 3. Germline CDR1 is SGHKS and CDR2 is YYEKEE (reference sequence). CDR3 nucleotides: TGTGCCAGCAGCTCAGGGGGTAGCTATGGCTACACCTTC. Residues: CASSSGGSYGYTF.

The table lists this clonotype with many counts. The J gene is TRBJ1-1, the V gene TRBV7-8; 10 nucleotides line up with TRBD1. Trimming at V came to 2 bases and at J to 1 base, leaving 4 bases not matched to a gene. Germline CDR1 reads SGHVS; CDR2 reads FQNEAQ. This CDR3 is 16 amino acids long. This CDR3 reads CASSLYRQGANTEAFF. The CDR3 DNA follows: TGTGCCAGCAGCTTATATCGACAGGGGGCGAACACTGAAGCTTTCTTT.

This clonotype was seen many times. The chain joins TRBV7-2 to TRBJ1-1; no firm D call. The CDR3 extends over 14 amino acids. V lost 5 bases, J lost 4 bases, and 14 bases lay in between. Looked up from germline, CDR1 is SGHTA and CDR2 is FQGNSA. The CDR3 protein is CASSLHGVRTEAFF. The DNA for the CDR3 is TGTGCCAGCAGCCTCCACGGGGTTCGCACTGAAGCTTTCTTT.

This clonotype was seen repeatedly, ten times or more. The chain couples TRBV20-1 to TRBJ2-7; 13 nucleotides agree with TRBD2. This CDR3 has 18 amino acids. The ends lost 6 bases at V and 0 bases at J; junction bases unmatched: 14. From germline, CDR1 is DFQATT and CDR2 SNEGSKA (reference sequence). In nucleotides, the CDR3 is TGCAGTGCACCCATACTAGCGGGAGGGCCACATAGCTCCTACGAGCAGTACTTC. Encoded protein: CSAPILAGGPHSSYEQYF.

This clonotype showed up many times. V and J are TRBV20-1 and TRBJ2-5, with 8 bases identical to TRBD1. Germline values: CDR1 DFQATT, CDR2 SNEGSKA (reference sequence). CDR3 length: 17 amino acids. V was clipped by 3 bases and J by 5 bases; unmatched bases: 17. For the CDR3, the DNA is TGCAGTGCTAGCCCGGGGACAGGCAAGGGGAGGTTGGAGACCCAGTACTTC. Amino acids: CSASPGTGKGRLETQYF.

The V gene is TRBV12-3 or TRBV12-4, the J gene TRBJ2-5; no reliable D call. The V end lost 1 base, the J end lost 5 bases, and 17 bases lay between the germline ends. This CDR3 contains 16 residues. CDR3 loop: CASSLGNPVWSETQYF. The CDR3 DNA is TGTGCCAGCAGTTTAGGAAATCCCGTGTGGTCTGAGACCCAGTACTTC.